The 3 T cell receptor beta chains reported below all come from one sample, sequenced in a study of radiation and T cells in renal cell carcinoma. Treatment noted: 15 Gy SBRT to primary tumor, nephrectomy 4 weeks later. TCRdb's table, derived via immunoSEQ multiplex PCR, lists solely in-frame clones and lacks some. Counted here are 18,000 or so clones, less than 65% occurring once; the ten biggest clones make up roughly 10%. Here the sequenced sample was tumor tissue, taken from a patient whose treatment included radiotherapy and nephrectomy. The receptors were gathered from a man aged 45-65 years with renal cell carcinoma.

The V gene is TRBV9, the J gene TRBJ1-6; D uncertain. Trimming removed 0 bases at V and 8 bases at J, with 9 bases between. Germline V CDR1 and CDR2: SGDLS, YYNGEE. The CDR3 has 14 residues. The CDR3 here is CASSVAGFDSPLHF. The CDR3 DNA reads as TGTGCCAGCAGCGTAGCCGGGTTTGATTCACCCCTCCACTTT.

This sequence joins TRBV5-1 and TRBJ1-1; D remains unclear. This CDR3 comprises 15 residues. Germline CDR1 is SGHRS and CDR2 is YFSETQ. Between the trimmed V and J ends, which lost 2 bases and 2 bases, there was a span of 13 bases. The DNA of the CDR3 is TGCGCCAGCAGCTTCGGAGGTCATTACAACACTGAAGCTTTCTTT. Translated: CASSFGGHYNTEAFF.

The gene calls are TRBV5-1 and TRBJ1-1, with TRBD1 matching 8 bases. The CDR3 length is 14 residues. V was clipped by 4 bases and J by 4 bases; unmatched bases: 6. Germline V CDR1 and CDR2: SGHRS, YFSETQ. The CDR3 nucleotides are TGCGCCAGCAGCGTGACAGGGGAGGGCACTGAAGCTTTCTTT. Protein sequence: CASSVTGEGTEAFF. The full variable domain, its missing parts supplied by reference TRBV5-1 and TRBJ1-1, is KAGVTQTPRYLIKTRGQQVTLSCSPISGHRSVSWYQQTPGQGLQFLFEYFSETQRNKGNFPGRFSGRQFSNSRSEMNVSTLELGDSALYLCASSVTGEGTEAFFGQGTRLTVV.